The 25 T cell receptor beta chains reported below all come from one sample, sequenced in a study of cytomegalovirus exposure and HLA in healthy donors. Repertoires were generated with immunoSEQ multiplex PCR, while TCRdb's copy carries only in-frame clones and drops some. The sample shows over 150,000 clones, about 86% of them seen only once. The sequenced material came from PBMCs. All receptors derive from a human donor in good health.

CDR3 sequence: CASHRNTGELFF. CDR3 DNA sequence: TGTGCCAGCCATAGGAACACCGGGGAGCTGTTTTTT. This chain links TRBV5-4 with TRBJ2-2; D call uncertain. The V gene's germline CDR1 is SGHNT and CDR2 YYREEE (reference sequence). With 7 bases removed from V and 1 base from J, the gap between germline ends came to 5 bases. The CDR3 sequence is 12 residues long. Together with reference TRBV5-4 and TRBJ2-2, the CDR3 gives the full variable domain: ETGVTQSPTHLIKTRGQQVTLRCSSQSGHNTVSWYQQALGQGPQFIFQYYREEENGRGNFPPRFSGLQFPNYSSELNVNALELDDSALYLCASHRNTGELFFGEGSRLTVL.

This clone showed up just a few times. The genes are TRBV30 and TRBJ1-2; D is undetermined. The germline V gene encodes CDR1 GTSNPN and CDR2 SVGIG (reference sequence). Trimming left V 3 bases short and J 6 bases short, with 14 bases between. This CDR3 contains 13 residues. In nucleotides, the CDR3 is TGTGCCTGGAGGTTCTATTCGGAGGATGGCTACACCTTC. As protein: CAWRFYSEDGYTF. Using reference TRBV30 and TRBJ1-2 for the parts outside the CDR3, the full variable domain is SQTIHQWPATLVQPVGSPLSLECTVEGTSNPNLYWYRQAAGRGLQLLFYSVGIGQISSEVPQNLSASRPQDRQFILSSKKLLLSDSGFYLCAWRFYSEDGYTFGSGTRLTVV.

The CDR3, as DNA: TGTGCCAGCAGCTTGAGCCTATTAATGAACACTGAAGCTTTCTTT. Protein product: CASSLSLLMNTEAFF. This chain joins TRBV5-4 and TRBJ1-1; the D is unclear. V was trimmed by 1 base and J by 0 bases, leaving 10 bases between them. CDR1 and CDR2 (germline): SGHNT, YYREEE (reference sequence). This CDR3 region has 15 residues.

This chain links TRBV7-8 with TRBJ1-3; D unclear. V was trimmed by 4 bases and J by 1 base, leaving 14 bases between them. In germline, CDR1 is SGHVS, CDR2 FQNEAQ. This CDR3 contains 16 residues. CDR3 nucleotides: TGTGCCAGCAGCTCCTCAGGCTTTTGGTCTGGAAACACCATATATTTT. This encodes CASSSSGFWSGNTIYF.

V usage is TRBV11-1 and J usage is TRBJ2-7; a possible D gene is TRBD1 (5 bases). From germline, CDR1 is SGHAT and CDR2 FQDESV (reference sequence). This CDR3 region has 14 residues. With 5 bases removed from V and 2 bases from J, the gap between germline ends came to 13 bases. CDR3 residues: CASSPPQGTYEQYF. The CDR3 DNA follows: TGTGCCAGCAGCCCGCCCCAGGGCACCTACGAGCAGTACTTC. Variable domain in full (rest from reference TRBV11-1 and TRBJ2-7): EAEVAQSPRYKITEKSQAVAFWCDPISGHATLYWYRQILGQGPELLVQFQDESVVDDSQLPKDRFSAERLKGVDSTLKIQPAELGDSAMYLCASSPPQGTYEQYFGPGTRLTVT.

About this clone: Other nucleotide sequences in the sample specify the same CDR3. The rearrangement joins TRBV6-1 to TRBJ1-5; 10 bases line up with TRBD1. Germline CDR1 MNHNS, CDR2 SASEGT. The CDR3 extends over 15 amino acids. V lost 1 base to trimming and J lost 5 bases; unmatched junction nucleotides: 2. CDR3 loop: CASSEGTGGYQPQHF. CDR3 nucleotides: TGTGCCAGCAGTGAAGGGACAGGGGGTTATCAGCCCCAGCATTTT.

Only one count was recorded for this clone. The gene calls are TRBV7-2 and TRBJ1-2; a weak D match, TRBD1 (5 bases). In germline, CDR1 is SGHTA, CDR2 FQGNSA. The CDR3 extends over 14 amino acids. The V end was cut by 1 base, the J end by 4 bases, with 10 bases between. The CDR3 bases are TGTGCCAGCAGCTTAGATTCGGGGGTCTATGGCTACACCTTC. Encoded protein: CASSLDSGVYGYTF. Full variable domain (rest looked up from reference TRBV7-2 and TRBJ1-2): GAGVSQSPSNKVTEKGKDVELRCDPISGHTALYWYRQSLGQGLEFLIYFQGNSAPDKSGLPSDRFSAERTGGSVSTLTIQRTQQEDSAVYLCASSLDSGVYGYTFGSGTRLTVV.

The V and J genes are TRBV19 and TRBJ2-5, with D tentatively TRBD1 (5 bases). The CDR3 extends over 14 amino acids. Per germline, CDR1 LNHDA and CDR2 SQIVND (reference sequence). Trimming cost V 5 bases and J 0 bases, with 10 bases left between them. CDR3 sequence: CASSPRADQETQYF. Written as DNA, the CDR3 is TGTGCCAGTAGTCCCAGGGCGGACCAAGAGACCCAGTACTTC. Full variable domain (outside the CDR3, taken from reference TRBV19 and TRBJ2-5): DGGITQSPKYLFRKEGQNVTLSCEQNLNHDAMYWYRQDPGQGLRLIYYSQIVNDFQKGDIAEGYSVSREKKESFPLTVTSAQKNPTAFYLCASSPRADQETQYFGPGTRLLVL.

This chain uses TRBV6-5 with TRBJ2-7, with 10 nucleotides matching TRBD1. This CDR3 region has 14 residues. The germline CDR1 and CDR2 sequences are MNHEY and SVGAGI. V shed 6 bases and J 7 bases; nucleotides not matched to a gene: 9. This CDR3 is CASRRTGGVKEQYF. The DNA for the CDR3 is TGTGCCAGCAGAAGGACAGGGGGGGTGAAAGAGCAGTACTTC.

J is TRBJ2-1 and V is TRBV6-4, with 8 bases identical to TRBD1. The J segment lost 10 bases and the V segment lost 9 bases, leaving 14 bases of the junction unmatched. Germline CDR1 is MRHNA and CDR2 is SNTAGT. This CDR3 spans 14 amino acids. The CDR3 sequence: CASEISTGAGEQFF. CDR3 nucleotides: TGTGCCAGTGAAATTTCGACAGGGGCAGGGGAGCAGTTCTTC.

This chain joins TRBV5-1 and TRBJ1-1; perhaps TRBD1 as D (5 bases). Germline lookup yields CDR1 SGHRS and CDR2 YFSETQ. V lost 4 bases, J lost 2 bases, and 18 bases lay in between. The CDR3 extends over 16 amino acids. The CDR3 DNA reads TGCGCCAGCAGCCCGTGGGGGGGAGGGTTAAACACTGAAGCTTTCTTT. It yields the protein CASSPWGGGLNTEAFF. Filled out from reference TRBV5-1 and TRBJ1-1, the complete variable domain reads KAGVTQTPRYLIKTRGQQVTLSCSPISGHRSVSWYQQTPGQGLQFLFEYFSETQRNKGNFPGRFSGRQFSNSRSEMNVSTLELGDSALYLCASSPWGGGLNTEAFFGQGTRLTVV.

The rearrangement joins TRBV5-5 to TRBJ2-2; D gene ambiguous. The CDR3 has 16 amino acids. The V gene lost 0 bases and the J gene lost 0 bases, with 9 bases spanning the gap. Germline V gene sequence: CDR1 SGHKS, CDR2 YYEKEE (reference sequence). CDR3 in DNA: TGTGCCAGCAGCTTGGTTACTGAAGCGAACACCGGGGAGCTGTTTTTT. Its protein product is CASSLVTEANTGELFF.

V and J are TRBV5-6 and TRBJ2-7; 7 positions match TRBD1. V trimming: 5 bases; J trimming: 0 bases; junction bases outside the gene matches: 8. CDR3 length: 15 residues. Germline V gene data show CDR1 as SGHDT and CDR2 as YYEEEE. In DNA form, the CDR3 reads TGTGCCAGCAGTTCCGAGACAGGGAACTCCTACGAGCAGTACTTC. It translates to CASSSETGNSYEQYF.

The CDR3 nucleotides are TGCGCCAGCAGCTCGGGAGGGGTTAATGAAAAACTGTTTTTT. It encodes CASSSGGVNEKLFF. This chain uses TRBV5-1 with TRBJ1-4; TRBD1 might be the D (5 bases). Germline lookup yields CDR1 SGHRS and CDR2 YFSETQ. The CDR3 has 14 residues. Trimming left V 3 bases short and J 4 bases short, with 10 bases between.

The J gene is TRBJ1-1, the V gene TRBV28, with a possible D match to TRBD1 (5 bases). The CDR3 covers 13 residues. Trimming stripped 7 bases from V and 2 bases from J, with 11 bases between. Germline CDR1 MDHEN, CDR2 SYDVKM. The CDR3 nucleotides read TGTGCCAGCAAACAGGAAGCAAACACTGAAGCTTTCTTT. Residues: CASKQEANTEAFF.

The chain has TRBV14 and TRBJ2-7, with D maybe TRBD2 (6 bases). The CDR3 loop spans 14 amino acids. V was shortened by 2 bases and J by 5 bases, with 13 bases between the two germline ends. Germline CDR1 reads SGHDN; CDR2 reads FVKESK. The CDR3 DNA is TGTGCCAGCAGCCAACCCCTAGCGTCCCACGAGCAGTACTTC. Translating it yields CASSQPLASHEQYF.

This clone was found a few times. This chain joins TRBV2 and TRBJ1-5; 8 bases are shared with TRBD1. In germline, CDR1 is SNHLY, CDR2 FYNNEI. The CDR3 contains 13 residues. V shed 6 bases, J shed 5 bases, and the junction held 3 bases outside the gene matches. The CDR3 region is CASRLQGDQPQHF. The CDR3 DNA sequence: TGTGCCAGCAGGTTACAGGGGGATCAGCCCCAGCATTTT.

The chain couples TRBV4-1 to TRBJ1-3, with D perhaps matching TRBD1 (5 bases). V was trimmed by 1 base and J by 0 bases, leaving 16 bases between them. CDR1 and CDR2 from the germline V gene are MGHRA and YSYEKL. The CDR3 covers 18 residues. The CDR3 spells CASSQVSFRDPSGNTIYF. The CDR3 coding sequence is TGCGCCAGCAGCCAAGTATCATTCAGGGATCCCTCTGGAAACACCATATATTTT.

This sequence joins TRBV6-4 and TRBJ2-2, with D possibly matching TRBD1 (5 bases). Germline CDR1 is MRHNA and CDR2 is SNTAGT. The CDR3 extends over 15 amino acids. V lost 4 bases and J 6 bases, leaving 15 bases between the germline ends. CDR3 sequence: CASSGSAGSAGELFF. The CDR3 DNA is TGTGCCAGCAGTGGGTCGGCAGGGTCAGCCGGGGAGCTGTTTTTT.

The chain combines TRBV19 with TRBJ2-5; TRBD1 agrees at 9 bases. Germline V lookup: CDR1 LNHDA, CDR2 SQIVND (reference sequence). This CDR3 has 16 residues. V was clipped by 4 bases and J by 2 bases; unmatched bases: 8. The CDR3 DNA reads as TGTGCCAGTAGTAAAGGGACAGGGCAAAAGCAAGAGACCCAGTACTTC. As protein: CASSKGTGQKQETQYF.

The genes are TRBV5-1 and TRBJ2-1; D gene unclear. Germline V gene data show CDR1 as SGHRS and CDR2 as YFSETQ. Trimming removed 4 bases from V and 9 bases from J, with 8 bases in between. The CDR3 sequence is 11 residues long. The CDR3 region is CASSTTLEQFF. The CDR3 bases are TGCGCCAGCAGCACTACTCTTGAGCAGTTCTTC.

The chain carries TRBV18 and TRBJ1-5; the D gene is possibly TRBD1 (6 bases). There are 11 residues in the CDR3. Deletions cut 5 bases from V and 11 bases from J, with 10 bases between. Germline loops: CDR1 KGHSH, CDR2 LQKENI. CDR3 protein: CASSAGDAQHF. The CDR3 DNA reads TGTGCCAGCTCAGCAGGGGACGCCCAGCATTTT.

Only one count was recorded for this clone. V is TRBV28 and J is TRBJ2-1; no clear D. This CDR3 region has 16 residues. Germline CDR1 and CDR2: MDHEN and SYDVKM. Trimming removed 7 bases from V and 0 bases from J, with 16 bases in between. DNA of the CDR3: TGTGCCAGCATGGTTTGGGCAGCTAACTCCTACAATGAGCAGTTCTTC. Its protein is CASMVWAANSYNEQFF.

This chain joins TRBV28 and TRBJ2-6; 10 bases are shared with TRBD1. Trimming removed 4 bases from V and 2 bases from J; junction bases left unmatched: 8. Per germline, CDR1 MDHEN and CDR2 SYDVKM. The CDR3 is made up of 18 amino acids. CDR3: CASSSDRGVITGANVLTF. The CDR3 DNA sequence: TGTGCCAGCAGTTCGGACAGGGGGGTCATTACTGGGGCCAACGTCCTGACTTTC. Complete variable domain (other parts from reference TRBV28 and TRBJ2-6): DVKVTQSSRYLVKRTGEKVFLECVQDMDHENMFWYRQDPGLGLRLIYFSYDVKMKEKGDIPEGYSVSREKKERFSLILESASTNQTSMYLCASSSDRGVITGANVLTFGAGSRLTVL.

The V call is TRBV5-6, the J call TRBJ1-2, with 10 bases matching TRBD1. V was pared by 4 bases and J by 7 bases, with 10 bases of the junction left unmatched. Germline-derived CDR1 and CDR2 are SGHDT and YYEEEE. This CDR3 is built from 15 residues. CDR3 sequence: CASSRLGTGEPGYTF. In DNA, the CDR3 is TGTGCCAGCAGCCGACTCGGGACAGGGGAACCTGGCTACACCTTC.